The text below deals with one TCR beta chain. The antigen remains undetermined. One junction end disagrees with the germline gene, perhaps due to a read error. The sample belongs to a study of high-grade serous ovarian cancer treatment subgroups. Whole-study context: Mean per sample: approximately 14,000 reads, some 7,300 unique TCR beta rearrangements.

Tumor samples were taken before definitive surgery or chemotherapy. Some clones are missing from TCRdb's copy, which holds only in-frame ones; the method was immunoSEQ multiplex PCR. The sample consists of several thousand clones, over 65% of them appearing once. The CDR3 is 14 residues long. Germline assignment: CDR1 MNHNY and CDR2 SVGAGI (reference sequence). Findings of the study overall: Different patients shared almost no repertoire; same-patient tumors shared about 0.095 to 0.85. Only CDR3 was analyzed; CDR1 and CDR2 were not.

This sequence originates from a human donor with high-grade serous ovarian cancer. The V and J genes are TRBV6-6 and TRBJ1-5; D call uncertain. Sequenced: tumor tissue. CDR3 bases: TGTGCCAGCAGTTACAGGAGTTTCAATCAACCCCAGCATTTT. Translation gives CASSYRSFNQPQHF.